These T cell receptor beta chains were read from a single sample in a study of T cells after posttransplantation cyclophosphamide. Here immunoSEQ multiplex PCR was the method, and the copy in TCRdb shows in-frame clones only, minus some. Recorded here are 9,500 to 15,000 clones, none singletons. The material was PBMCs, obtained after allogeneic stem cell transplant with posttransplant cyclophosphamide. These receptors all stem from a female patient in her 40s who received an allogeneic stem cell transplant from a related donor, was CMV-positive, and had acute GVHD only. Among the T cells, some may be from the graft donor. Both conserved end residues are part of each CDR3. The D gene is left open where the match is weak. Some rows mark clone size as missing; the rest say once, few, many or name a class of expanded clone.

v_call: TRBV30
clone_size: many
j_call: TRBJ1-2
d_call: TRBD1
cdr3_nt: TGTGCCTGGCGACCCCGGGACAGGCTGGGCTACACCTTC
cdr3_aa: CAWRPRDRLGYTF

v_call: TRBV11-3
clone_size: .
j_call: TRBJ2-5
d_call: .
cdr3_nt: TGTGCCAGCAGCTTCGCGGGAGAGACCCAGTACTTC
cdr3_aa: CASSFAGETQYF

v_call: TRBV18
clone_size: many
j_call: TRBJ2-7
d_call: TRBD2
cdr3_nt: TGTGCCAGCTCACCTGAGGGACTAGCGGGTAACGAGCAGTACTTC
cdr3_aa: CASSPEGLAGNEQYF

v_call: TRBV5-1
clone_size: many
j_call: TRBJ1-2
d_call: .
cdr3_nt: TGCGCCAGCAGCTTGGAAGGGGCGGGGTATGGCTACACCTTC
cdr3_aa: CASSLEGAGYGYTF

v_call: TRBV10-2
clone_size: many
j_call: TRBJ2-1
d_call: TRBD2
cdr3_nt: TGCGCCAGCAGTGCCAGTGTCGCGGGGGGGGTAAACAATGAGCAGTTCTTC
cdr3_aa: CASSASVAGGVNNEQFF

v_call: TRBV20-1
clone_size: many
j_call: TRBJ1-2
d_call: .
cdr3_nt: TGCAGTCCCTATACTAACTATGGCTACACCTTC
cdr3_aa: CSPYTNYGYTF

v_call: TRBV7-9
clone_size: many
j_call: TRBJ2-5
d_call: TRBD1
cdr3_nt: TGTGCCAGCAGCCCCCGGGACAGAGAAGAGACCCAGTACTTC
cdr3_aa: CASSPRDREETQYF

v_call: TRBV5-6
clone_size: many
j_call: TRBJ1-1
d_call: TRBD1
cdr3_nt: TGTGCCAGCAGCTTGACAGGGGTAGCTGAAGCTTTCTTT
cdr3_aa: CASSLTGVAEAFF

v_call: TRBV28
clone_size: many
j_call: TRBJ1-1
d_call: TRBD1
cdr3_nt: TGTGCCAGCAGTGAGGGGGCCCGGCGAGCAGAAGCTTTCTTT
cdr3_aa: CASSEGARRAEAFF

v_call: TRBV6-4
clone_size: few
j_call: TRBJ2-7
d_call: .
cdr3_nt: TGTGCCAGCCGGGAGCAGTACTTC
cdr3_aa: CASREQYF

v_call: TRBV4-3
clone_size: many
j_call: TRBJ2-5
d_call: TRBD2
cdr3_nt: TGCGCCAGCAGCCAAGGGCCTAGCGGGAGCACTTCCCAAGAGACCCAGTACTTC
cdr3_aa: CASSQGPSGSTSQETQYF

v_call: TRBV7-8
clone_size: few
j_call: TRBJ2-2
d_call: .
cdr3_nt: TGTGCCAGCAGCAGACTCGGTGGTAGTGCGAACACCGGGGAGCTGTTTTTT
cdr3_aa: CASSRLGGSANTGELFF

v_call: TRBV18
clone_size: many
j_call: TRBJ1-1
d_call: .
cdr3_nt: TGTGCCAGCTCACCGACCCCCCACAGGGAGGGAAACACTGAAGCTTTCTTT
cdr3_aa: CASSPTPHREGNTEAFF

v_call: TRBV2
clone_size: .
j_call: TRBJ2-7
d_call: .
cdr3_nt: TGTGCCAGCAGCACGGAAGCGGCGGATTCCTACGAGCAGTACTTC
cdr3_aa: CASSTEAADSYEQYF

v_call: TRBV19
clone_size: many
j_call: TRBJ2-2
d_call: TRBD1
cdr3_nt: TGTGCCAGTAGTACCAGGGGGCGGGGAACCGGGGAGCTGTTTTTT
cdr3_aa: CASSTRGRGTGELFF

v_call: TRBV19
clone_size: medium-sized
j_call: TRBJ1-1
d_call: .
cdr3_nt: TGTGCCAGTAGTATGGGTGGGCCGAACACTGAAGCTTTCTTT
cdr3_aa: CASSMGGPNTEAFF

v_call: TRBV19
clone_size: many
j_call: TRBJ1-3
d_call: TRBD1
cdr3_nt: TGTGCCAGTAGTCTCTGGACAGGGCGAAACTCTGGAAACACCATATATTTT
cdr3_aa: CASSLWTGRNSGNTIYF

v_call: TRBV10-3
clone_size: many
j_call: TRBJ1-2
d_call: .
cdr3_nt: TGTGCCATCTTTGGCGACGGAGAGGGCTACACCTTC
cdr3_aa: CAIFGDGEGYTF

v_call: TRBV2
clone_size: .
j_call: TRBJ2-5
d_call: TRBD2
cdr3_nt: TGTGCCAGCAGCCTGACTAGCGGGCGCCAAGAGACCCAGTACTTC
cdr3_aa: CASSLTSGRQETQYF

v_call: TRBV29-1
clone_size: many
j_call: TRBJ2-2
d_call: .
cdr3_nt: TGCAGCGTTGAACGGGAGACCGGGGAGCTGTTTTTT
cdr3_aa: CSVERETGELFF

v_call: TRBV11-3
clone_size: many
j_call: TRBJ1-5
d_call: .
cdr3_nt: TGTGCCAGCAGCTTATCGGGCAATCAGCCCCAGCATTTT
cdr3_aa: CASSLSGNQPQHF

v_call: TRBV7-9
clone_size: few
j_call: TRBJ1-2
d_call: TRBD1
cdr3_nt: TGTGCCAGCAGCCCGGGACAGGGGGCATCTCGTGGCTATGGCTACACCTTC
cdr3_aa: CASSPGQGASRGYGYTF

v_call: TRBV30
clone_size: many
j_call: TRBJ1-1
d_call: .
cdr3_nt: TGTGCCTGGAAGGGGCTAACTTACACTGAAGCTTTCTTT
cdr3_aa: CAWKGLTYTEAFF

v_call: TRBV7-6
clone_size: many
j_call: TRBJ2-1
d_call: TRBD2
cdr3_nt: TGTGCCAGCAGCTCTTTAGCGGGGGGGCCTAATGAGCAGTTCTTC
cdr3_aa: CASSSLAGGPNEQFF

v_call: TRBV19
clone_size: many
j_call: TRBJ1-1
d_call: TRBD1
cdr3_nt: TGTGCCAGTAGTACGACAGGGGGCGCGACTGAAGCTTTCTTT
cdr3_aa: CASSTTGGATEAFF

v_call: TRBV7-9
clone_size: .
j_call: TRBJ2-3
d_call: TRBD2
cdr3_nt: TGTGCCAGCAGCTTAAGCGGGGTTCTCACAGATACGCAGTATTTT
cdr3_aa: CASSLSGVLTDTQYF

v_call: TRBV11-2
clone_size: many
j_call: TRBJ1-3
d_call: TRBD1
cdr3_nt: TGTGCCAGCAGCACCCAAGGACAGGCAAGCTCTGGAAACACCATATATTTT
cdr3_aa: CASSTQGQASSGNTIYF

v_call: TRBV11-2
clone_size: many
j_call: TRBJ2-1
d_call: TRBD2
cdr3_nt: TGTGCCAGCAGCTCCACGATAGCGGGGGGGCTCAATGAGCAGTTCTTC
cdr3_aa: CASSSTIAGGLNEQFF

v_call: TRBV11-3
clone_size: many
j_call: TRBJ2-6
d_call: .
cdr3_nt: TGTGCCAGCAGCTTAGGCGGACAGCTCCGTTTGGGGGCCAACGTCCTGACTTTC
cdr3_aa: CASSLGGQLRLGANVLTF

v_call: TRBV10-3
clone_size: many
j_call: TRBJ1-2
d_call: .
cdr3_nt: TGTGCCATCAGTGAGCCCTTCGGGGGACGCTTCAATGGCTACACCTTC
cdr3_aa: CAISEPFGGRFNGYTF

v_call: TRBV9
clone_size: .
j_call: TRBJ2-7
d_call: .
cdr3_nt: TGTGCCAGCAGCCCAAGGGACACCTACTACGAGCAGTACTTC
cdr3_aa: CASSPRDTYYEQYF